Presented here are 12 T cell receptor beta chains from one specimen sequenced in a study of vaccination effects on CD4 cells after COVID-19. Prior to sequencing, the ViraFEST assay stimulated PBMC with viral peptide pools, which expanded the antigen-specific CD4+ T cells. The culture ran for 10 days before CD4+ T cells were isolated. The cohort was immunized with two doses of either the BNT162b2 or mRNA-1273 vaccine. Data came from immunoSEQ multiplex PCR; TCRdb stores just in-frame clones and leaves some out. The sample has some 40,000 clones, approximately 80% seen once. No antigen has been identified for these receptors. The sample in question was CD4+ T cells from PBMCs cultured with HCoV-NL63 spike peptides, obtained after COVID-19 vaccination. These receptors originate from a human donor who received a COVID-19 vaccine. Some clones in this sample may be carry-over from other donors' samples.

The rearrangement links TRBV5-1 to TRBJ1-1; D gene ambiguous. Looked up from germline, CDR1 is SGHRS and CDR2 is YFSETQ. V dropped 0 bases and J dropped 5 bases, with 14 bases sitting between them. There are 15 residues in the CDR3. CDR3 region: CASSLVPGYATEAFF. The CDR3 coding sequence is TGCGCCAGCAGCTTGGTTCCAGGTTACGCAACTGAAGCTTTCTTT.

V and J are TRBV6-2 or TRBV6-3 and TRBJ2-7; D not certain. The CDR3 loop spans 14 amino acids. Germline V CDR1 and CDR2: MNHEY, SVGEGT. V gave up 2 bases and J gave up 5 bases, with 13 bases separating them. In DNA, the CDR3 is TGTGCCAGCAGTTACACCAGCCCCGACCACGAGCAGTACGTC. Residues: CASSYTSPDHEQYV.

This clone was observed once. The chain employs TRBV7-2 and TRBJ1-5, with no clear D. Germline V gives CDR1 SGHTA, CDR2 FQGNSA. This CDR3 comprises 15 residues. The V and J ends lost 5 bases and 3 bases respectively, with 14 bases between them. The CDR3, as DNA: TGTGCCAGCAGCGCGACACCGAACACCAATCAGCCCCAGCATTTT. It is translated as CASSATPNTNQPQHF.

This rearrangement joins TRBV6-6 to TRBJ1-2, with 7 bases lining up with TRBD1. Germline V CDR1 and CDR2: MNHNY, SVGAGI (reference sequence). J lost 0 bases, V lost 5 bases, and 12 bases had no gene match. The CDR3 extends over 17 amino acids. The CDR3 reads CASSRSSGTEANYGYTF. Written as DNA, the CDR3 is TGTGCCAGCAGTCGCAGTTCCGGGACAGAAGCTAACTATGGCTACACCTTC.

J is TRBJ2-1 and V is TRBV6-5; D possibly corresponds to TRBD2 (5 bases). Between the trimmed V and J ends, which lost 2 bases and 7 bases, there was a span of 15 bases. The CDR3 loop spans 15 amino acids. CDR1 and CDR2 from the germline V gene are MNHEY and SVGAGI. The CDR3 region is CASSYVPQRRNEQFF. Here the CDR3 DNA reads TGTGCCAGCAGTTACGTTCCCCAAAGGAGGAATGAGCAGTTCTTC.

The V call is TRBV5-4, the J call TRBJ1-5; no clear D gene. This CDR3 is 15 amino acids long. V lost 0 bases to trimming and J lost 2 bases, with 9 bases between them. CDR1 and CDR2 (germline): SGHNT, YYREEE (reference sequence). The CDR3 loop is CASSLGVGGNQPQHF. The CDR3, as DNA: TGTGCCAGCAGCTTGGGGGTTGGTGGCAATCAGCCCCAGCATTTT.

This clone was seen only once. CDR3 sequence: CASSPSYTQYF. In nucleotides, the CDR3 is TGTGCCAGCTCACCTTCGTATACGCAGTATTTT. The genes are TRBV18 and TRBJ2-3; D is unresolved. V was pared by 3 bases and J by 7 bases, with 5 bases between. Per the germline V gene, CDR1 is KGHSH and CDR2 is LQKENI. This CDR3 comprises 11 residues.

This clone appeared once. V gene TRBV6-2 or TRBV6-3 combines with J gene TRBJ2-7; TRBD2 is a possible D gene (6 bases). V was shortened by 0 bases and J by 7 bases, with 7 bases between the two germline ends. This CDR3 has 12 residues. Per germline, CDR1 MNHEY and CDR2 SVGEGT. As DNA, the CDR3 is TGTGCCAGCAGTTACTCTGGGGGGGAGCAGTACGTC. Its protein is CASSYSGGEQYV.

The gene calls are TRBV24-1 and TRBJ2-5, with TRBD1 matching over 7 bases. Trimming at V came to 1 base and at J to 3 bases, leaving 7 bases not matched to a gene. CDR3 size: 16 residues. The germline CDR1 and CDR2 sequences are KGHDR and SFDVKD. The CDR3 protein is CATSDFKAGGKETQYF. In DNA, the CDR3 is TGTGCCACCAGTGATTTTAAGGCAGGGGGAAAAGAGACCCAGTACTTC.

The chain recombines TRBV18 with TRBJ1-6; D gene uncertain. The ends were cut back, 6 bases at V and 9 bases at J, with 12 bases in the middle. Germline V gene lookup returns CDR1 KGHSH and CDR2 LQKENI. This CDR3 is built from 13 residues. CDR3 region: CASSPALSSPLHF. Here the CDR3 DNA reads TGTGCCAGCTCCCCGGCCCTGAGTTCACCCCTCCACTTT.

The V call is TRBV2, the J call TRBJ2-4; D gene unclear. V shed 3 bases and J shed 3 bases, with 9 bases lying between them. CDR1 is SNHLY, CDR2 FYNNEI, per germline. The CDR3 extends over 14 amino acids. The CDR3 region has the DNA TGTGCCAGCAGTGAGGTCCGTGGCAAAAACATTCAGTACTTC. The encoded protein is CASSEVRGKNIQYF.

The rearrangement joins TRBV5-1 to TRBJ1-5; D remains unclear. Germline V gene data show CDR1 as SGHRS and CDR2 as YFSETQ. V shed 0 bases and J shed 5 bases, with 12 bases lying between them. The CDR3 contains 15 residues. In DNA form, the CDR3 reads TGCGCCAGCAGCTTGGACGGGAGAGTCGATCAGCCCCAGCATTTT. Residues: CASSLDGRVDQPQHF.